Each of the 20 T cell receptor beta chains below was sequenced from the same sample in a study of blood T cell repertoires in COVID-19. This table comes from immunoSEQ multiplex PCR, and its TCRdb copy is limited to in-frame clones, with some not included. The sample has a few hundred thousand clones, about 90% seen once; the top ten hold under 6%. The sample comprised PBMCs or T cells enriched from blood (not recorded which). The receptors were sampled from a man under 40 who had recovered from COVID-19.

DNA for the CDR3: TGTGCCAGTAGTTCCTTCGGGTGGGACAGGGAAGAAGCTTTCTTT. This sequence encodes CASSSFGWDREEAFF. The rearrangement uses TRBV19 and TRBJ1-1; 9 nucleotides agree with TRBD1. J gave up 8 bases and V 5 bases, and 12 bases lay outside the gene matches. The CDR3 is 15 residues long. Germline V gene lookup returns CDR1 LNHDA and CDR2 SQIVND (reference sequence).

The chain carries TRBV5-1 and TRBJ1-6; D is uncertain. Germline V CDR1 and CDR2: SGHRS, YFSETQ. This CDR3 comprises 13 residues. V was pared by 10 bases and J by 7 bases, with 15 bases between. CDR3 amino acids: CASRDGVNSPLHF. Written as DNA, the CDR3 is TGCGCCTCCCGAGACGGAGTAAATTCACCCCTCCACTTT. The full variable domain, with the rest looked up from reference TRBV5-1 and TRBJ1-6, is KAGVTQTPRYLIKTRGQQVTLSCSPISGHRSVSWYQQTPGQGLQFLFEYFSETQRNKGNFPGRFSGRQFSNSRSEMNVSTLELGDSALYLCASRDGVNSPLHFGNGTRLTVT.

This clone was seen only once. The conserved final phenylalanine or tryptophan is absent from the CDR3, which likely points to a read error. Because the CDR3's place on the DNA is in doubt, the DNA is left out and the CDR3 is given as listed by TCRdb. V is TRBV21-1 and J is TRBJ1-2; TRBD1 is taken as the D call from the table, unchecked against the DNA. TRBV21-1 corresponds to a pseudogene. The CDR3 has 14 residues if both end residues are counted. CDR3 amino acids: CASSKKPRCARVAN.

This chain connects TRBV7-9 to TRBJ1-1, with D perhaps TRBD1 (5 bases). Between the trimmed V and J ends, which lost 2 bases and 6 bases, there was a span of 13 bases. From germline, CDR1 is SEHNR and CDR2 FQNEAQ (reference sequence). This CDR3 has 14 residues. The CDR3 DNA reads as TGTGCCAGCAGCTTACTAGGGGCCCAGTCTGAAGCTTTCTTT. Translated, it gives CASSLLGAQSEAFF.

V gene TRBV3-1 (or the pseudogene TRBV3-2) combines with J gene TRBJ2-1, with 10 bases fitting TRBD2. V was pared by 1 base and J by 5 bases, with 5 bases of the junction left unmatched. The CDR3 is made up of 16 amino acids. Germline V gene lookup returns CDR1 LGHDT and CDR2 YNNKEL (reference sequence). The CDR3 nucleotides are TGTGCCAGCAGCCAAGGCCTAGCGGGGGAGGACAATGAGCAGTTCTTC. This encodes CASSQGLAGEDNEQFF.

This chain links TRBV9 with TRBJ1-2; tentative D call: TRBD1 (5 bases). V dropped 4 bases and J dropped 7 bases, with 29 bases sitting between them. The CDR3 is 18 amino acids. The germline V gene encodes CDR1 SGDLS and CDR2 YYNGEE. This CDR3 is CASSHKQLTGPNDVGYTF. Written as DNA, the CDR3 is TGTGCCAGCAGCCACAAACAACTCACAGGACCCAATGACGTTGGCTACACCTTC.

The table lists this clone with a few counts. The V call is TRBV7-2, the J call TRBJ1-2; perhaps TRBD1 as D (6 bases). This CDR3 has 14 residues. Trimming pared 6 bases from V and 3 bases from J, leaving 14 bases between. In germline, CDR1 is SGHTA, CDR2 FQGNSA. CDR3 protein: CASSSAGEYYGYTF. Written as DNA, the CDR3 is TGTGCCAGCAGTTCAGCAGGGGAATACTATGGCTACACCTTC.

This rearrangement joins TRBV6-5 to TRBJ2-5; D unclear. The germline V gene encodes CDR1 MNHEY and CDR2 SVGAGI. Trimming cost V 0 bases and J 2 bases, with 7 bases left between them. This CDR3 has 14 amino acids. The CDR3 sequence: CASSYSRIQETQYF. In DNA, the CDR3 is TGTGCCAGCAGTTACTCGAGGATACAAGAGACCCAGTACTTC.

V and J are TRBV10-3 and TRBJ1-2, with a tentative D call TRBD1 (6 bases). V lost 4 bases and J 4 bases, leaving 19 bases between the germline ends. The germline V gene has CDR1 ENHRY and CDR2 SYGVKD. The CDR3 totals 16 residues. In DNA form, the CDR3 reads TGTGCCATCAGTGGAAACAGCCGGGACACCGCCTATGGCTACACCTTC. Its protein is CAISGNSRDTAYGYTF.

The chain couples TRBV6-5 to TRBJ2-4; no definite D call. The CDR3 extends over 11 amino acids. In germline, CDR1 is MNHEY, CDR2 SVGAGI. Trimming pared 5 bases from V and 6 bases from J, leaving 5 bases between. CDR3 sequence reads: CASSPLNIQYF. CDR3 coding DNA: TGTGCCAGCAGTCCCTTAAACATTCAGTACTTC.

As DNA, the CDR3 is TGTGCCAGCAGCTGGACAGGGGGCGGAACTGAAGCTTTCTTT. This codes for CASSWTGGGTEAFF. The V gene is TRBV5-4, the J gene TRBJ1-1; 11 bases match TRBD1. The CDR3 runs 14 residues. CDR1 and CDR2 (germline): SGHNT, YYREEE (reference sequence). J was trimmed by 5 bases and V by 3 bases; bases with no gene match: 3. Filled out from reference TRBV5-4 and TRBJ1-1, the complete variable domain reads ETGVTQSPTHLIKTRGQQVTLRCSSQSGHNTVSWYQQALGQGPQFIFQYYREEENGRGNFPPRFSGLQFPNYSSELNVNALELDDSALYLCASSWTGGGTEAFFGQGTRLTVV.

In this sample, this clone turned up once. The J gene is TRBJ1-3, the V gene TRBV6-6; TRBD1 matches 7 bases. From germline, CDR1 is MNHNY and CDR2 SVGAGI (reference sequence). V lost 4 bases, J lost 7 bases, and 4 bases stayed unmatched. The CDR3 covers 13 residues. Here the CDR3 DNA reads TGTGCCAGCAGTTCAGGGGGACGGAACACCATATATTTT. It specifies CASSSGGRNTIYF.

CDR3 nucleotides: TGTGCCAGCAGCTTGGCAGGAGGGGCAGGGGGCTACACCTTC. Its protein product is CASSLAGGAGGYTF. The chain recombines TRBV5-5 with TRBJ1-2; TRBD1 might be the D (5 bases). Germline CDR1 and CDR2: SGHKS and YYEKEE (reference sequence). The ends were cut back, 0 bases at V and 8 bases at J, with 14 bases in the middle. The CDR3 contains 14 residues.

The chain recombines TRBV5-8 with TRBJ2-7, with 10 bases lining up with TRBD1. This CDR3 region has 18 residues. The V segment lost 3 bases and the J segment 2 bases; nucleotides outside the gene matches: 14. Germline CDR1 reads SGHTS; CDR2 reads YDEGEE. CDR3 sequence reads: CASSSRDRGHLGTYEQYF. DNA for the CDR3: TGTGCCAGCAGCTCCCGGGACAGGGGCCACTTAGGTACCTACGAGCAGTACTTC.

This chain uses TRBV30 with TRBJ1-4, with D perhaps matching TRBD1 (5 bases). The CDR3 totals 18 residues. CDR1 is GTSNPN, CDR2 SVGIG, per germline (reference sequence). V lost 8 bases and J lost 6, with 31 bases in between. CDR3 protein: CAQLFLDRGCGRDEKLFF. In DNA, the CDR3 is TGTGCCCAACTATTCCTTGATCGGGGGTGCGGGCGGGATGAAAAACTGTTTTTT.

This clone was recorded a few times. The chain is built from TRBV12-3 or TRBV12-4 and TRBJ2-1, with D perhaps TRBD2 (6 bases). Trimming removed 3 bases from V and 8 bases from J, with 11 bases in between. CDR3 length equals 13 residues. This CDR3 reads CASSLMTRDEQFF. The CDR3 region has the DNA TGTGCCAGCAGTTTGATGACTAGGGATGAGCAGTTCTTC.

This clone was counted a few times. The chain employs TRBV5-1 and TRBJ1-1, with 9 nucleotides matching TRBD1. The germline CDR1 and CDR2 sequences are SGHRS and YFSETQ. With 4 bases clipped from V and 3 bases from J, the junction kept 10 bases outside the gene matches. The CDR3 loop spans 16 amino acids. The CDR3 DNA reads TGCGCCAGCAGCAGACGGACAGGGGTTGAATACACTGAAGCTTTCTTT. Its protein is CASSRRTGVEYTEAFF.

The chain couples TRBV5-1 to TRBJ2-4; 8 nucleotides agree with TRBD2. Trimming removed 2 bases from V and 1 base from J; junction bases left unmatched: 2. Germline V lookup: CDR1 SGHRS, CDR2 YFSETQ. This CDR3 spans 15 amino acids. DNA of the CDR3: TGCGCCAGCAGCTTTAGCGGGGTGGCCAAAAACATTCAGTACTTC. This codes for CASSFSGVAKNIQYF.

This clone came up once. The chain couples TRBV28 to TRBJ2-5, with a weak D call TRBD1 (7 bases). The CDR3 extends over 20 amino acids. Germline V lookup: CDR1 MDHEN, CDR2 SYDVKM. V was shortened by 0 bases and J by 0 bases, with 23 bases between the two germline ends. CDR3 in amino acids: CASSLWLTGRKKLDQETQYF. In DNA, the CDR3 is TGTGCCAGCAGTTTATGGCTGACAGGGAGGAAAAAATTGGACCAAGAGACCCAGTACTTC.

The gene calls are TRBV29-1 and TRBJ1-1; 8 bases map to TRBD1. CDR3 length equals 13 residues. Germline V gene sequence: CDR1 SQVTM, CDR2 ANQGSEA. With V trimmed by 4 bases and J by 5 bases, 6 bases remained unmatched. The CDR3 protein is CSVGNRGGTEAFF. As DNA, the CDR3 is TGCAGCGTTGGGAACAGGGGGGGTACTGAAGCTTTCTTT.